This entry lists 29 T cell receptor beta chains sequenced from one sample in a study of CD4 T cells in relation to SARS-CoV-2 and coronaviruses. These receptors' targets are unknown. Repertoires were generated with immunoSEQ multiplex PCR, while TCRdb's copy carries only in-frame clones and drops some. The table records roughly 18,000 clones, about 81% of them present only once. The unexposed donors gave CD4+ T cells in about 2011-2018, prior to COVID-19. Isolation of CD4+ T cells took place after about 9 days in culture. What was sequenced was CD4+ T cells from PBMCs, cultured in vitro. The source is a human donor in good health.

The J gene is TRBJ1-5, the V gene TRBV19; 7 bases are shared with TRBD1. The V segment lost 7 bases and the J segment 6 bases; nucleotides outside the gene matches: 15. The CDR3 totals 16 residues. The germline gives CDR1 LNHDA, CDR2 SQIVND (reference sequence). The DNA of the CDR3 is TGTGCCAGTACCCAAGGGGGACAGCTGAGCGGTCAGCCCCAGCATTTT. It translates to CASTQGGQLSGQPQHF.

The CDR3 DNA reads as TGCGCCAGCAGCTTGGGGGGACAGGGTCGGTCACCCCTCCACTTT. Its protein is CASSLGGQGRSPLHF. The V gene is TRBV5-1, the J gene TRBJ1-6; 9 bases are shared with TRBD1. CDR3 length: 15 amino acids. V was clipped by 0 bases and J by 10 bases; unmatched bases: 5. CDR1 is SGHRS, CDR2 YFSETQ, per germline.

This clone was recorded only once. The chain couples TRBV5-1 to TRBJ1-2; perhaps TRBD1 as D (6 bases). Germline V gene data show CDR1 as SGHRS and CDR2 as YFSETQ. The CDR3 loop spans 13 amino acids. V was cut by 3 bases and J by 6 bases, with 12 bases left in between. CDR3 loop: CASSWNGQNGYTF. In DNA, the CDR3 is TGCGCCAGCAGCTGGAACGGACAGAATGGCTACACCTTC.

This clone was observed a single time. The chain links TRBV12-5 to TRBJ2-7; tentatively, D is TRBD2 (5 bases). The V gene lost 6 bases and the J gene lost 3 bases, with 24 bases spanning the gap. CDR3 size: 17 residues. From germline, CDR1 is LGHNT and CDR2 FRNRAP. Written as DNA, the CDR3 is TGTGCTAGTGGGTTCGTCCCTCCCAACCCTAGCTTCTACGAGCAGTACTTC. As protein: CASGFVPPNPSFYEQYF. Using reference TRBV12-5 and TRBJ2-7 for the parts outside the CDR3, the full variable domain is DARVTQTPRHKVTEMGQEVTMRCQPILGHNTVFWYRQTMMQGLELLAYFRNRAPLDDSGMPKDRFSAEMPDATLATLKIQPSEPRDSAVYFCASGFVPPNPSFYEQYFGPGTRLTVT.

This clone was seen only a few times. The chain recombines TRBV30 with TRBJ1-4; D call uncertain. Trimming cost V 2 bases and J 8 bases, with 9 bases left between them. Looked up from germline, CDR1 is GTSNPN and CDR2 is SVGIG (reference sequence). The CDR3 has 12 residues. The chain's CDR3 is CAWSTIKEKLFF. CDR3 nucleotides: TGTGCCTGGAGTACGATAAAGGAAAAACTGTTTTTT.

This sequence joins TRBV4-3 and TRBJ1-4; maybe TRBD1 (5 bases). The CDR3 totals 15 residues. Trimming shortened V by 1 base and J by 3 bases, and 9 bases separated the two germline ends. The germline gives CDR1 LGHNA, CDR2 YSLEER. The CDR3, as DNA: TGCGCCAGCAGCCAAGGAAGGGGTGCTAATGAAAAACTGTTTTTT. It specifies CASSQGRGANEKLFF.

The chain joins TRBV6-1 to TRBJ1-1; D call uncertain. The germline CDR1 and CDR2 sequences are MNHNS and SASEGT. The CDR3 is 12 residues long. V gave up 1 base and J gave up 11 bases, with 11 bases separating them. This CDR3 is CASSEVKRRAFF. The CDR3 region has the DNA TGTGCCAGCAGTGAAGTGAAACGGCGGGCTTTCTTT.

The chain joins TRBV18 to TRBJ1-6; 7 nucleotides line up with TRBD1. The CDR3 extends over 14 amino acids. Trimming at V came to 2 bases and at J to 8 bases, leaving 3 bases not matched to a gene. Germline assignment: CDR1 KGHSH and CDR2 LQKENI. The CDR3: CASSPETGYSPLHF. The DNA of the CDR3 is TGTGCCAGCTCACCAGAGACAGGGTATTCACCCCTCCACTTT.

This chain joins TRBV5-1 and TRBJ2-1; D not certain. This CDR3 comprises 12 residues. V lost 4 bases and J lost 9, with 11 bases in between. The germline gives CDR1 SGHRS, CDR2 YFSETQ. In DNA form, the CDR3 reads TGCGCCAGCAGCACGGTGGCGAGTGAGCAGTTCTTC. Translating gives CASSTVASEQFF.

This clone was seen only a few times. The chain joins TRBV5-4 to TRBJ1-2, with no clear D. The CDR3 has 14 residues. The V gene's germline CDR1 is SGHNT and CDR2 YYREEE (reference sequence). Trimming pared 0 bases from V and 4 bases from J, leaving 10 bases between. In DNA form, the CDR3 reads TGTGCCAGCAGCTTGGCCGGGCAGGTCTATGGCTACACCTTC. This encodes CASSLAGQVYGYTF.

This chain uses TRBV27 with TRBJ1-6, with 7 positions matching TRBD1. The CDR3 is 17 residues long. V lost 3 bases and J lost 1; bases outside the gene matches: 6. Germline V gene data show CDR1 as MNHEY and CDR2 as SMNVEV (reference sequence). The DNA of the CDR3 is TGTGCCAGCAGTTTCGATGGCAGGGGGTCCTATAATTCACCCCTCCACTTT. Protein sequence: CASSFDGRGSYNSPLHF.

This chain uses TRBV5-5 with TRBJ1-4; D perhaps matches TRBD1 (5 bases). The CDR3 has 14 residues. Germline V gene lookup returns CDR1 SGHKS and CDR2 YYEKEE (reference sequence). V was clipped by 0 bases and J by 13 bases, with 16 bases between them. CDR3 amino acids: CASSLDGGPGGLFF. The CDR3 nucleotides read TGTGCCAGCAGCTTGGACGGGGGACCGGGGGGACTGTTTTTT. The full variable domain, its missing parts supplied by reference TRBV5-5 and TRBJ1-4, is DAGVTQSPTHLIKTRGQQVTLRCSPISGHKSVSWYQQVLGQGPQFIFQYYEKEERGRGNFPDRFSARQFPNYSSELNVNALLLGDSALYLCASSLDGGPGGLFFGSGTQLSVL.

This sequence joins TRBV5-4 and TRBJ1-1; D is unresolved. Trimming removed 5 bases at V and 0 bases at J, with 2 bases between. Looked up from germline, CDR1 is SGHNT and CDR2 is YYREEE (reference sequence). CDR3 length: 11 residues. CDR3 protein: CASSMNTEAFF. CDR3 coding DNA: TGTGCCAGCAGTATGAACACTGAAGCTTTCTTT.

This rearrangement joins TRBV6-5 to TRBJ1-1; D remains unclear. V lost 0 bases to trimming and J lost 1 base, with 12 bases between them. The CDR3 runs to 16 residues. Germline V gene sequence: CDR1 MNHEY, CDR2 SVGAGI. The CDR3 reads CASSYSKRRRNTEAFF. CDR3 DNA: TGTGCCAGCAGTTACTCCAAACGCAGGCGGAACACTGAAGCTTTCTTT.

The chain's CDR3 is CASSQDRPRGTFRSTDTQYF. CDR3 DNA: TGTGCCAGCAGCCAAGATAGGCCTCGTGGGACCTTCCGCAGCACAGATACGCAGTATTTT. The rearrangement uses TRBV4-2 and TRBJ2-3; TRBD1 or TRBD2 may be the D gene (5 bases each). This CDR3 is 20 amino acids long. CDR1 and CDR2 (germline): LGHNA, YNFKEQ. V was cut by 0 bases and J by 0 bases, with 22 bases left in between.

The chain carries TRBV9 and TRBJ1-4; D gene uncertain. This CDR3 comprises 15 residues. V lost 4 bases and J 6 bases, leaving 16 bases between the germline ends. Germline CDR1 and CDR2: SGDLS and YYNGEE. The CDR3 reads CASSPRGNPHEKLFF. For the CDR3, the DNA is TGTGCCAGCAGCCCTAGAGGGAACCCCCATGAAAAACTGTTTTTT.

A remark on this clone: Its ends do not fully match the called genes, so a read error is possible. The chain uses TRBV29-1 and TRBJ2-7, with D maybe TRBD1 (5 bases). The CDR3 length is 11 residues. Germline-derived CDR1 and CDR2 are SQVTM and ANQGSEA. CDR3 sequence: CSVDAGHQPQF. The CDR3 DNA reads as TGCAGCGTTGACGCCGGACACCAGCCCCAGTTC.

The chain's CDR3 is CASSRTGQINEKLFF. CDR3 DNA: TGCGCCAGCAGCAGAACGGGACAGATTAATGAAAAACTGTTTTTT. This rearrangement joins TRBV5-1 to TRBJ1-4, with 7 bases matching TRBD1. With 4 bases clipped from V and 4 bases from J, the junction kept 7 bases outside the gene matches. Germline V gene sequence: CDR1 SGHRS, CDR2 YFSETQ. This CDR3 comprises 15 residues.

V is TRBV7-2 and J is TRBJ2-2; 7 bases map to TRBD2. The germline CDR1 and CDR2 sequences are SGHTA and FQGNSA. The V gene end was trimmed by 5 bases and the J gene end by 7 bases; junction bases not matched to a gene: 13. The CDR3 covers 16 residues. The CDR3 loop reads CASSLVSGAGIGELFF. DNA of the CDR3: TGTGCCAGCAGCCTAGTCAGCGGGGCCGGGATCGGGGAGCTGTTTTTT.

The chain joins TRBV6-1 to TRBJ2-7; D is perhaps TRBD2 (5 bases). Germline V CDR1 and CDR2: MNHNS, SASEGT. Trimming stripped 2 bases from V and 3 bases from J, with 20 bases between. The CDR3 sequence is 17 residues long. The CDR3, as DNA: TGTGCCAGCAGTGAAAGGTTAGTGGGAGCCGGTTTCTACGAGCAGTACTTC. Its protein is CASSERLVGAGFYEQYF.

This chain links TRBV7-8 with TRBJ2-5; no clear D. The CDR3 loop spans 16 amino acids. The germline V and J ends were trimmed by 4 bases and 1 base, with 16 bases remaining between them. Germline CDR1 and CDR2: SGHVS and FQNEAQ. Here the CDR3 reads CASSSRSGRLQETQYF. CDR3 DNA: TGTGCCAGCAGCTCCCGCTCGGGCAGGCTCCAAGAGACCCAGTACTTC.

This chain connects TRBV5-4 to TRBJ1-3, with 8 positions matching TRBD1. This CDR3 comprises 15 residues. Germline CDR1 is SGHNT and CDR2 is YYREEE (reference sequence). Trimming removed 1 base from V and 0 bases from J; junction bases left unmatched: 0. The CDR3 coding sequence is TGTGCCAGCAGCTTGACAGGGGGCTCTGGAAACACCATATATTTT. Protein sequence: CASSLTGGSGNTIYF.

The J gene is TRBJ2-5, the V gene TRBV7-3; possible D gene TRBD2, 5 bases. Germline CDR1 reads SGHTA; CDR2 reads FQGTGA. V dropped 2 bases and J dropped 2 bases, with 9 bases sitting between them. The CDR3 runs 14 residues. The CDR3, as DNA: TGTGCCAGCAGCTTAGCGGGCGCACAAGAGACCCAGTACTTC. Protein sequence: CASSLAGAQETQYF. Full variable domain (rest looked up from reference TRBV7-3 and TRBJ2-5): GAGVSQTPSNKVTEKGKYVELRCDPISGHTALYWYRQSLGQGPEFLIYFQGTGAADDSGLPNDRFFAVRPEGSVSTLKIQRTERGDSAVYLCASSLAGAQETQYFGPGTRLLVL.

The sample holds one count of this clone. The V call is TRBV9, the J call TRBJ2-1, with TRBD1 matching 10 bases. Per germline, CDR1 SGDLS and CDR2 YYNGEE. Trimming cost V 3 bases and J 2 bases; bases outside gene matches: 5. This CDR3 spans 16 amino acids. CDR3 sequence reads: CASSGSGTGAYNEQFF. Here the CDR3 DNA reads TGTGCCAGCAGCGGATCCGGGACAGGGGCCTACAATGAGCAGTTCTTC.

The chain recombines TRBV24-1 with TRBJ2-3; D uncertain. Trimming removed 1 base at V and 4 bases at J, with 5 bases between. This CDR3 comprises 13 residues. CDR1 and CDR2 (germline): KGHDR, SFDVKD. This chain's CDR3 is CATSDFKADTQYF. DNA of the CDR3: TGTGCCACCAGTGATTTTAAGGCAGATACGCAGTATTTT.

The chain has TRBV4-3 and TRBJ2-3; D unclear. The germline V gene encodes CDR1 LGHNA and CDR2 YSLEER. Trimming took off 1 base at V and 4 bases at J, with 12 bases between the two ends. CDR3 length: 15 residues. Written as DNA, the CDR3 is TGCGCCAGCAGCCAAGTCTCTACCCTGTCAGATACGCAGTATTTT. Its protein is CASSQVSTLSDTQYF.

This chain uses TRBV5-1 with TRBJ2-1; 12 bases line up with TRBD2. CDR1 and CDR2 from the germline V gene are SGHRS and YFSETQ. V gave up 0 bases and J gave up 8 bases; unmatched junction bases: 3. The CDR3 has 15 amino acids. DNA of the CDR3: TGCGCCAGCAGCTTGGCGCGGACTAGCGGGGATGAGCAGTTCTTC. This encodes CASSLARTSGDEQFF. The complete variable domain, with remaining parts taken from reference TRBV5-1 and TRBJ2-1, reads KAGVTQTPRYLIKTRGQQVTLSCSPISGHRSVSWYQQTPGQGLQFLFEYFSETQRNKGNFPGRFSGRQFSNSRSEMNVSTLELGDSALYLCASSLARTSGDEQFFGPGTRLTVL.

Concerning this clone: No conserved phenylalanine or tryptophan is present at the end of the CDR3, so a read error is the likely explanation. In DNA form, the CDR3 reads TGTGCCAGTAGTATTGGGCGGGACATCGTTGGCTACACCCTC. Translation gives CASSIGRDIVGYTL. The rearrangement uses TRBV19 and TRBJ1-2; TRBD1 is a possible D gene (6 bases). The germline V gene encodes CDR1 LNHDA and CDR2 SQIVND (reference sequence). This CDR3 has 14 residues. Trimming shortened V by 3 bases and J by 7 bases, and 15 bases separated the two germline ends.

The chain links TRBV5-1 to TRBJ2-3; 14 bases fit TRBD2. Germline CDR1 reads SGHRS; CDR2 reads YFSETQ. CDR3 length: 14 residues. Trimming at V came to 5 bases and at J to 7 bases, leaving 3 bases not matched to a gene. This CDR3 is CASSGTSGSYTQYF. The CDR3 coding sequence is TGCGCCAGCAGTGGGACTAGCGGGAGTTATACGCAGTATTTT.